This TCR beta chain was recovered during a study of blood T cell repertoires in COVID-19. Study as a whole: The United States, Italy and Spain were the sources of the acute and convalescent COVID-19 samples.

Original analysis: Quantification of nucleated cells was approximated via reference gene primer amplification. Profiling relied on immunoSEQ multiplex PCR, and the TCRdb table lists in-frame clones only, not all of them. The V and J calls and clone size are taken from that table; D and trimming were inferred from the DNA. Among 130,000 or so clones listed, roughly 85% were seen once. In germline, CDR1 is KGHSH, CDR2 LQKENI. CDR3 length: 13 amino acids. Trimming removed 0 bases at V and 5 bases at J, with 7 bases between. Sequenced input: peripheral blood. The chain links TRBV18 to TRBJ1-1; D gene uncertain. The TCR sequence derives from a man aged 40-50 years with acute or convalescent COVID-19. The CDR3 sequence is CASSPPQRTEAFF. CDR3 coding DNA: TGTGCCAGCTCACCACCTCAGAGGACTGAAGCTTTCTTT.